The clone carrying this TCR beta chain was recorded once. Its antigen remains unknown. The germline gives CDR1 SNHLY, CDR2 FYNNEI. The CDR3 has 12 amino acids. V was trimmed by 4 bases and J by 4 bases, leaving 8 bases between them. Data came from immunoSEQ multiplex PCR; TCRdb stores just in-frame clones and leaves some out. This table has 70,000 to 85,000 clones, roughly 94% appearing once. This record comes from a study of OX40 agonist ivuxolimab in advanced cancers. Across the study: Ivuxolimab was delivered to patients intravenously every 2 weeks at doses spanning 0.01 to 10 mg/kg.

Study-level findings and limits: Clones of CD4+ and CD8+ blood T cells grew by week 6 at doses of 0.1 to 3.0 mg/kg. Partly responding patients at 0.1-3.0 mg/kg showed some of the smallest clonal expansion. Some nonresponders additionally presented with little normalized T-cell clonal expansion.

The chain employs TRBV2 and TRBJ2-7, with D hard to call. This clonotype was obtained from an adult with an advanced solid tumor such as melanoma, head and neck, liver or kidney cancer. This specimen was CD4+ or CD8+ T cells sorted from blood, taken in a trial of the OX40 agonist ivuxolimab. For the CDR3, the DNA is TGTGCCAGCAGTGTCCGTGGGTACGAGCAGTACTTC. Its protein product is CASSVRGYEQYF.